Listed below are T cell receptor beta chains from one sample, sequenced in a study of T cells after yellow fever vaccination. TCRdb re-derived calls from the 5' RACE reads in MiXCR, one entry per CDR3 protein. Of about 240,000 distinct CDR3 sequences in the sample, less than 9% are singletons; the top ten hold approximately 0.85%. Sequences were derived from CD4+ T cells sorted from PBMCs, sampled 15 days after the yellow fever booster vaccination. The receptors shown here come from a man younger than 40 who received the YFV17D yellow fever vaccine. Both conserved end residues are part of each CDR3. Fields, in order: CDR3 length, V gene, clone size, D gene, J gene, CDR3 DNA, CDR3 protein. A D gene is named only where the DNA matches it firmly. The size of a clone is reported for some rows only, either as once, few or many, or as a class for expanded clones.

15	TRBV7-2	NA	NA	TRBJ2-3	TGTGCCAGCAGCTACCCAGGGAGCCACACAGATACGCAGTATTTT	CASSYPGSHTDTQYF
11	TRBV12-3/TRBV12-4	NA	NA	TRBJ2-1	TGTGCCAGCAGTTTAGGGGAAGAGCAGTTCTTC	CASSLGEEQFF
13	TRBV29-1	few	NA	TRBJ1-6	TGCAGCGCCCGGGGGACGCGGGATTCACCCCTCCACTTT	CSARGTRDSPLHF
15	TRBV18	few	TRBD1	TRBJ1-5	TGTGCCAGCTCACTTGCGACAGGGATGGGACAGCCCCAGCATTTT	CASSLATGMGQPQHF
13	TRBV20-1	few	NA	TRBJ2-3	TGCAGTGCTCATCGACTAGGCACAGATACGCAGTATTTT	CSAHRLGTDTQYF
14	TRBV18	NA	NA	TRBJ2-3	TGTGCCAGCTCACCCAGGGCCGAAACAGATACGCAGTATTTT	CASSPRAETDTQYF
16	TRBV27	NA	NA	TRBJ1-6	TGTGCCAGCAGTCCCGGACGGGGGCTTTTTAATTCACCCCTCCACTTT	CASSPGRGLFNSPLHF
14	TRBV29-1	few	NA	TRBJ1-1	TGCAGCGTTGACGCAGGGCTACTGGAAGGAGAAGCTTTCTTT	CSVDAGLLEGEAFF
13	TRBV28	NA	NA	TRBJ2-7	TGTGCCAGCAGGGGAGGAGGGGTCCACGAGCAGTACTTC	CASRGGGVHEQYF
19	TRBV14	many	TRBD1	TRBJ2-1	TGTGCCAGCAGCCAAGACTGGACAGGGGGATTTAGGGCCTACAATGAGCAGTTCTTC	CASSQDWTGGFRAYNEQFF
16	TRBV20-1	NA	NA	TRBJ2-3	TGCTGTGCTAGAGATCTTCTCCGAGATTGGGCAGATACGCAGTATTTT	CCARDLLRDWADTQYF
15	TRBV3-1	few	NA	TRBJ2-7	TGTGCCAGCAGCCAAGGCCCCACAGGGAACTACGAGCAGTACTTC	CASSQGPTGNYEQYF
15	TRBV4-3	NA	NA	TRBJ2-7	TGCGCCAGCAGCCTCCAGCGACAGGGAGGGTACGAGCAGTACTTC	CASSLQRQGGYEQYF
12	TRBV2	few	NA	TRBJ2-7	TGTGCCAGCAGTCCGCAGCACTACGAGCAGTACTTC	CASSPQHYEQYF
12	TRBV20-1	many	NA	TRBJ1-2	TGCAGTGCTAGAGGGGAAAACTATGGCTACACCTTC	CSARGENYGYTF
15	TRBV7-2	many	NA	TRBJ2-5	TGTGCCAGCAGCTTATTAGCGGTGGTTGGGAAGACCCAGTACTTC	CASSLLAVVGKTQYF
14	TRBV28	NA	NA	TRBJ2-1	TGTGCCAGCAGTTCTCTTGGTAGCTCCGAATCTCAGTTCTTC	CASSSLGSSESQFF
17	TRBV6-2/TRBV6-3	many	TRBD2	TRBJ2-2	TGTGCCAGCAGTTACGTTAGCGGGAGGACTAACACCGGGGAGCTGTTTTTT	CASSYVSGRTNTGELFF
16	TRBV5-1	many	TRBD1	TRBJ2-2	TGCGCCAGCAGCGTATCCGGGACAGCGAACACCGGGGAGCTGTTTTTT	CASSVSGTANTGELFF
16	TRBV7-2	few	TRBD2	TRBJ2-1	TGTGCCAGCAGCCCCGCCGGGACTAGACCTATCAATGAGCAGTTCTTC	CASSPAGTRPINEQFF
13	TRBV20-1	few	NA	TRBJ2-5	TGCAGTGCTAGTTTTCTAGCAGAAGAGACCCAGTACTTC	CSASFLAEETQYF
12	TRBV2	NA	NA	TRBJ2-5	TGTGCCAGCAGTGAAGCAAAAGAGACCCAGTACTTC	CASSEAKETQYF
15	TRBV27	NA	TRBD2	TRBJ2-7	TGTGCCAGCAGTTCCCCTAGCGGGAGATCGTACAAGCAGTACTTC	CASSSPSGRSYKQYF
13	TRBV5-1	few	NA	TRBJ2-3	TGCGCCAGCCGACCCCGGACGTCAGATACGCAGTATTTT	CASRPRTSDTQYF
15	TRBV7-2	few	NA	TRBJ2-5	TGTGCCAGCAGCTTACCCGCAGGGATGGAAGAGACCCAGTACTTC	CASSLPAGMEETQYF
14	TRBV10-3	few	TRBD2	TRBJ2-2	TGTGCCATCAGTGGCGGGGGTGAAACCGGGGAGCTGTTTTTT	CAISGGGETGELFF
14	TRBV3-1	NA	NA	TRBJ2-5	TGTGCCAGCAGCCAAGATCCAGGGTCGGAGACCCAGTACTTC	CASSQDPGSETQYF
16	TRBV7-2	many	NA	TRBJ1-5	TGTGCCAGCAGCCCGGGGAGGGGCTATGCGAATCAGCCCCAGCATTTT	CASSPGRGYANQPQHF
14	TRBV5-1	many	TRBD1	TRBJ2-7	TGCGCCAGCAGCGGGGGACAGGGGCACTACGAGCAGTACTTC	CASSGGQGHYEQYF
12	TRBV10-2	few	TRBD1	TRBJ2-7	TGCGCCAGCAGCCTTGGACAGGGGGTGGTGTACTTC	CASSLGQGVVYF
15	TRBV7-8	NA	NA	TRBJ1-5	TGTGCCAGCAGCTTAGACAGACTGGGGGGTCAGCCCCAGCATTTT	CASSLDRLGGQPQHF
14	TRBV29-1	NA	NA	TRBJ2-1	TGCACCACGTGGGATACTAGCTCCTACAATGAGCAGTTCTTC	CTTWDTSSYNEQFF
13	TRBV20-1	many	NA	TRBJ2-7	TGCAGTGCTAAGGAGGACCCCTCCTACGAGCAGTACTTC	CSAKEDPSYEQYF
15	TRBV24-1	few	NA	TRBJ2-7	TGTGCCACCAGTGACCCTGGCCGGCCTCCCTACGAGCAGTACTTC	CATSDPGRPPYEQYF
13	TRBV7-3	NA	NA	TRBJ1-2	TGTGCCAGCAGCTTAACTGGGGCAGAATCCTACACCTTC	CASSLTGAESYTF
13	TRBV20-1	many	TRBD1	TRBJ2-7	TGCAGTGCTAGCGGACAGGATCCCTACGAGCAGTACTTC	CSASGQDPYEQYF
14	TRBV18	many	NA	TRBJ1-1	TGTGCCAGCTCACCACAGGGTAGTGGCACTGAAGCTTTCTTT	CASSPQGSGTEAFF
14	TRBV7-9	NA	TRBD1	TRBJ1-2	TGTGCCAGCGGGCAGGGGGCCCATAGCTATGGCTACACCTTC	CASGQGAHSYGYTF
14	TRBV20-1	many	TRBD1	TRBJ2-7	TGCAGTGCCACCGGGACAGGGAGGCCCTACGAGCAGTACTTC	CSATGTGRPYEQYF
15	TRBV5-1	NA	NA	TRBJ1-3	TGCGCCAGCAGCTCGACAGGAGATTCTGGAAACACCATATATTTT	CASSSTGDSGNTIYF
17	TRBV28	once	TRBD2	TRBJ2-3	TGTGCCACCAGTCCCGGAGGACTAGCGGGCAGCACAGATACGCAGTATTTT	CATSPGGLAGSTDTQYF
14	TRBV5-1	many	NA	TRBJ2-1	TGCGCCAGCAGCGGGACGACAGCGGGCAATGAGCAGTTCTTC	CASSGTTAGNEQFF
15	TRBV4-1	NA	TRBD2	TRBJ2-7	TGCGCCAGCAGCCAACCACTAGCGGGAGTGAACGAGCAGTACTTC	CASSQPLAGVNEQYF
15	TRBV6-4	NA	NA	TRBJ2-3	TGTGCCAGCAGCGATACCCCGGGAGGCACAGATACGCAGTATTTT	CASSDTPGGTDTQYF
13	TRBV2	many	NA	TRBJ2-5	TGTGCCAGCAGTCGCGCTCGTGGAGAGACCCAGTACTTC	CASSRARGETQYF
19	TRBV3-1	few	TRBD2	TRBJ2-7	TGTGCCAGCAGCCAAGATTTTAAACTAAGGACTAGTGTCTCCTACGAGCAGTACTTC	CASSQDFKLRTSVSYEQYF
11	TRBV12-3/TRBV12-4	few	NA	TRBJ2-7	TGTGCCAGCAGTTTGAACAGAAAGCAGTACTTC	CASSLNRKQYF
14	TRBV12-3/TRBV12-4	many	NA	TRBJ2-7	TGTGCCAGCCAATCAGGGCGGAACCCCGCGGAGCAGTACTTC	CASQSGRNPAEQYF
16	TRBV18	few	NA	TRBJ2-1	TGTGCCAGCTCACCGAGGATTTCTGGAGAAGGCAATGAGCAGTTCTTC	CASSPRISGEGNEQFF